Below, 3 T cell receptor beta chains from the same sample are listed, as sequenced in a study of CD8 T cells in ankylosing spondylitis. Broader study findings: What appeared characteristic of ankylosing spondylitis blood was a TCR beta motif of fewer than ten highly homologous variants.

TCRdb reanalysed the 5' RACE reads using MiXCR and keeps one entry per CDR3 protein. The table has some 220,000 distinct CDR3 sequences, around 6.6% seen once. These receptors lack a known antigen. Sequencing was carried out using blood, either unsorted or a sorted T cell fraction (not recorded which). Every receptor here comes from a male donor with ankylosing spondylitis.

Many counts were recorded for this clonotype. The chain is built from TRBV20-1 and TRBJ1-1; TRBD1 agrees at 10 bases. CDR1 and CDR2 from the germline V gene are DFQATT and SNEGSKA (reference sequence). J was trimmed by 1 base and V by 4 bases; bases with no gene match: 6. The CDR3 loop spans 15 amino acids. Written as DNA, the CDR3 is TGCAGTGCTAATCTCGGGACAGGGGCGAACACTGAAGCTTTCTTT. Amino acids: CSANLGTGANTEAFF.

This clonotype appeared many times. The chain links TRBV14 to TRBJ1-1, with D unclear. CDR1 is SGHDN and CDR2 is FVKESK in the germline V gene. V was clipped by 4 bases and J by 6 bases, with 9 bases between them. This CDR3 contains 12 residues. The CDR3 sequence is CASSLGISEAFF. CDR3 DNA sequence: TGTGCCAGCAGCCTCGGGATTTCTGAAGCTTTCTTT. Full variable domain (missing parts from reference TRBV14 and TRBJ1-1): EAGVTQFPSHSVIEKGQTVTLRCDPISGHDNLYWYRRVMGKEIKFLLHFVKESKQDESGMPNNRFLAERTGGTYSTLKVQPAELEDSGVYFCASSLGISEAFFGQGTRLTVV.

In its sample, this clonotype was seen many times. This chain joins TRBV5-1 and TRBJ2-7; D unclear. V lost 4 bases and J 4 bases, leaving 9 bases between the germline ends. CDR3 length equals 12 residues. Germline lookup yields CDR1 SGHRS and CDR2 YFSETQ. For the CDR3, the DNA is TGCGCCAGCAGCCTTGACACTTACGAGCAGTACTTC. Its translation is CASSLDTYEQYF.